These 28 T cell receptor beta chains were sequenced from one sample in a study of CD8+CD57+ T cells in acquired aplastic anemia. Genomic DNA, the template, was used for profiling of the TCR beta VDJ and CDR3. TCRdb reprocessed the reads with MiXCR, giving one entry per CDR3 protein. The table lists roughly 180,000 distinct CDR3 sequences, less than 50% of them singletons. Patients picked for sequencing had shown CD8+CD57+ cell expansion detected by flow cytometry. What was sequenced was sorted CD4+, CD8+, or CD8+CD57+ T cells (not recorded which) from PBMCs. Receptors were obtained from a human donor with aplastic anemia.

The chain employs TRBV19 and TRBJ1-1; unclear D gene. The ends were cut back, 3 bases at V and 3 bases at J, with 8 bases in the middle. CDR3 length: 13 amino acids. Germline V gene data show CDR1 as LNHDA and CDR2 as SQIVND (reference sequence). The CDR3 nucleotides are TGTGCCAGTAGTATCTACAGTGACACTGAAGCTTTCTTT. It codes for CASSIYSDTEAFF.

This clonotype was counted many times. J is TRBJ2-1 and V is TRBV19, with 7 bases lining up with TRBD1. The CDR3 has 15 amino acids. J gave up 3 bases and V 7 bases, and 9 bases lay outside the gene matches. Germline lookup yields CDR1 LNHDA and CDR2 SQIVND (reference sequence). The CDR3 DNA follows: TGTGCCAGTACGAGCAGGGGGACCAACTACAATGAGCAGTTCTTC. It is translated as CASTSRGTNYNEQFF.

The chain combines TRBV6-1 with TRBJ1-2; D is possibly TRBD1 (6 bases). V shed 6 bases and J shed 4 bases, with 12 bases lying between them. CDR1 is MNHNS, CDR2 SASEGT, per germline. The CDR3 extends over 13 amino acids. The CDR3 protein is CASRGKDSYGYTF. CDR3 DNA sequence: TGTGCCAGCAGGGGAAAGGACAGCTATGGCTACACCTTC.

This sequence joins TRBV14 and TRBJ2-7; D possibly uses TRBD1 or TRBD2 (5 bases each). Germline assignment: CDR1 SGHDN and CDR2 FVKESK. The CDR3 has 16 amino acids. Trimming took off 8 bases at V and 2 bases at J, with 22 bases between the two ends. CDR3 DNA sequence: TGTGCCAGCCTTCCTAATCATGGACTGGGGGCCTACGAGCAGTACTTC. It translates to CASLPNHGLGAYEQYF.

The table lists this clonotype with many counts. The CDR3 coding sequence is TGTGCCAGCATAGGGGGGACAGGGGGGACCGGGGAGCTGTTTTTT. Translated: CASIGGTGGTGELFF. The chain links TRBV2 to TRBJ2-2, with 11 bases fitting TRBD1. This CDR3 has 15 amino acids. V gave up 7 bases and J gave up 5 bases; unmatched junction bases: 6. CDR1 SNHLY and CDR2 FYNNEI come from the germline V gene.

This clonotype was seen ten or more times. The rearrangement uses TRBV6-1 and TRBJ1-2, with D tentatively TRBD1 (5 bases). Deletions cut 6 bases from V and 2 bases from J, with 10 bases between. CDR1 and CDR2 (germline): MNHNS, SASEGT. CDR3 length: 13 residues. CDR3 in DNA: TGTGCCAGCAGCCGGGACGGGAACTATGGCTACACCTTC. This gives the protein CASSRDGNYGYTF.

The chain combines TRBV6-5 with TRBJ2-7; tentative D call: TRBD2 (6 bases). This CDR3 has 12 amino acids. From germline, CDR1 is MNHEY and CDR2 SVGAGI. V was clipped by 4 bases and J by 12 bases, with 16 bases between them. CDR3 DNA: TGTGCCAGCAGTTCCTTTCAAGGGAGGCCGTACTTC. Amino acid sequence: CASSSFQGRPYF.

DNA of the CDR3: TGTGCCTGTCACCGGGGGGGCCCAGATACGCAGTATTTT. It translates to CACHRGGPDTQYF. The chain combines TRBV25-1 with TRBJ2-3; 8 bases line up with TRBD2. V trimming: 11 bases; J trimming: 4 bases; junction bases outside the gene matches: 8. Germline loops: CDR1 MGHDK, CDR2 SYGVNS. CDR3 size: 13 residues.

As for this clonotype: Germline and junction disagree at one end, which may indicate a read error. J is TRBJ2-5 and V is TRBV24-1; TRBD2 aligns across 13 bases. This CDR3 region has 15 residues. CDR1 KGHDR and CDR2 SFDVKD come from the germline V gene. The CDR3 DNA is TGTGCCACCAGTACGACTAGCGGGGGGAGGGAGACCCGGTACTTC. This sequence encodes CATSTTSGGRETRYF.

This clonotype has more than one count but fewer than ten. This sequence joins TRBV19 and TRBJ2-7; TRBD2 matches 12 bases. V was pared by 5 bases and J by 5 bases, with 4 bases of the junction left unmatched. Germline CDR1 is LNHDA and CDR2 is SQIVND (reference sequence). The CDR3 extends over 14 amino acids. The CDR3 protein is CASSASGGANEQYF. In DNA form, the CDR3 reads TGTGCCAGTAGTGCTAGCGGGGGGGCCAACGAGCAGTACTTC.

As for this clonotype: One end of the junction varies from germline; a read error may be responsible. V and J are TRBV7-7 and TRBJ2-5; D gene uncertain. CDR1 SSHAT and CDR2 FNYEAQ come from the germline V gene (reference sequence). There are 13 residues in the CDR3. DNA for the CDR3: TGTGCTAGCAGCTTTAGTCAGCGAGAGACCCAGTACTTC. It yields the protein CASSFSQRETQYF.

Of note for this clonotype: Since a much larger clone is just one base distant, this may be a read error. The chain has TRBV12-3 or TRBV12-4 and TRBJ1-5; TRBD1 aligns across 7 bases. Germline trimming cut 4 bases from V and 6 bases from J; bases unmatched to any gene: 15. The CDR3 loop spans 17 amino acids. The CDR3 DNA reads TGTGCCAGCAGTTCAATGATAGGACAGGCTTTAAGTCAGCCCCAGCATTTT. Amino acids: CASSSMIGQALSQPQHF.

V gene TRBV29-1 combines with J gene TRBJ1-1; perhaps TRBD1 as D (5 bases). CDR1 and CDR2 from the germline V gene are SQVTM and ANQGSEA. CDR3 size: 12 residues. The V and J ends lost 4 bases and 6 bases respectively, with 12 bases between them. The CDR3 sequence: CSVVIMGAEAFF. In DNA form, the CDR3 reads TGCAGCGTTGTCATAATGGGGGCTGAAGCTTTCTTT.

This clonotype has more than one count but fewer than ten. This chain connects TRBV19 to TRBJ2-5; D is tentatively TRBD1 or TRBD2 (6 bases each). Trimming took 9 bases from V and 5 from J, leaving 19 bases between them. CDR1 LNHDA and CDR2 SQIVND come from the germline V gene (reference sequence). The CDR3 length is 14 residues. CDR3 DNA: TGTGCCAGCAGCTGGGTGGGGGGCGGGGAGACCCAGTACTTC. Amino acids: CASSWVGGGETQYF.

The chain couples TRBV19 to TRBJ2-2; 11 bases map to TRBD2. The CDR3 covers 15 residues. Germline CDR1 reads LNHDA; CDR2 reads SQIVND (reference sequence). The V and J ends lost 8 bases and 2 bases, in that order; junction bases with no gene match: 4. The CDR3 protein is CASGTSGINTGELFF. DNA for the CDR3: TGTGCCAGTGGGACTAGCGGAATCAACACCGGGGAGCTGTTTTTT.

This clonotype has at least ten counts. The chain carries TRBV2 and TRBJ1-4; D gene ambiguous. Looked up from germline, CDR1 is SNHLY and CDR2 is FYNNEI. The V and J ends lost 8 bases and 0 bases respectively, with 13 bases between them. The CDR3 is made up of 15 amino acids. CDR3 in DNA: TGTGCCAGCCCCCCGAGTCCTGCAACTAATGAAAAACTGTTTTTT. Its translation: CASPPSPATNEKLFF.

In this sample, this clonotype turned up many times. The V call is TRBV6-5, the J call TRBJ2-7, with 7 bases that match TRBD1. This CDR3 spans 14 amino acids. Looked up from germline, CDR1 is MNHEY and CDR2 is SVGAGI. After removal of 4 bases from V and 2 bases from J, the junction contained 5 bases not matched to a gene. In nucleotides, the CDR3 is TGTGCCAGCAGTTCGACAGGGATTGCCTACGAGCAGTACTTC. Amino acid sequence: CASSSTGIAYEQYF.

This chain connects TRBV29-1 to TRBJ2-7; perhaps TRBD2 as D (5 bases). Germline CDR1 is SQVTM and CDR2 is ANQGSEA. This CDR3 has 17 amino acids. V gave up 6 bases and J gave up 2 bases, with 26 bases separating them. The CDR3 loop reads CSVSGYSLEKITYEQYF. The CDR3 DNA sequence: TGCAGCGTATCGGGGTACAGCCTGGAAAAGATCACCTACGAGCAGTACTTC.

The CDR3 nucleotides read TGCAGTGCTAAACAGGGATTAGGGGAGCAGTTCTTC. The encoded protein is CSAKQGLGEQFF. The V gene is TRBV20-1, the J gene TRBJ2-1; perhaps TRBD1 as D (6 bases). Germline CDR1 reads DFQATT; CDR2 reads SNEGSKA (reference sequence). The CDR3 totals 12 residues. Trimming pared 4 bases from V and 10 bases from J, leaving 14 bases between.

V gene TRBV25-1 combines with J gene TRBJ2-3; the D is unclear. This CDR3 contains 15 residues. Between the trimmed V and J ends, which lost 1 base and 3 bases, there was a span of 11 bases. CDR1 and CDR2 (germline): MGHDK, SYGVNS. The CDR3 nucleotides are TGTGCCAGCAGTGAATTGGTCTACACTACAGATACGCAGTATTTT. Translation: CASSELVYTTDTQYF.

This clonotype was seen many times. The chain has TRBV20-1 and TRBJ2-1, with 16 nucleotides matching TRBD2. With 4 bases clipped from V and 7 bases from J, the junction kept 7 bases outside the gene matches. The CDR3 has 16 amino acids. Germline assignment: CDR1 DFQATT and CDR2 SNEGSKA (reference sequence). The CDR3 coding sequence is TGCAGTGCTACAGGGACTAGCGGGGGGGCGGGGAATGAGCAGTTCTTC. Translated, it gives CSATGTSGGAGNEQFF.

At least ten counts were recorded for this clonotype. V is TRBV29-1 and J is TRBJ1-2; D is possibly TRBD1 (5 bases). V was cut by 7 bases and J by 3 bases, with 15 bases left in between. The germline CDR1 and CDR2 sequences are SQVTM and ANQGSEA. This CDR3 contains 13 residues. This CDR3 is CSAQGPTDYGYTF. Written as DNA, the CDR3 is TGCAGCGCGCAGGGACCCACGGACTATGGCTACACCTTC. The whole variable domain, remainder taken from reference TRBV29-1 and TRBJ1-2, is SAVISQKPSRDICQRGTSLTIQCQVDSQVTMMFWYRQQPGQSLTLIATANQGSEATYESGFVIDKFPISRPNLTFSTLTVSNMSPEDSSIYLCSAQGPTDYGYTFGSGTRLTVV.

This clonotype was counted many times. J is TRBJ2-7 and V is TRBV12-5; D remains unclear. CDR1 is LGHNT and CDR2 is FRNRAP in the germline V gene. This CDR3 has 11 residues. The V gene lost 8 bases and the J gene lost 5 bases, with 10 bases spanning the gap. Written as DNA, the CDR3 is TGTGCTAGTTCGATCCTACACGAGCAGTACTTC. Amino acid sequence: CASSILHEQYF.

Many counts were recorded for this clonotype. The chain joins TRBV3-1 to TRBJ2-7; D call uncertain. V was pared by 1 base and J by 1 base, with 8 bases between. The CDR3 loop spans 14 amino acids. Per germline, CDR1 LGHDT and CDR2 YNNKEL (reference sequence). CDR3 loop: CASSQGVVSYEQYF. The CDR3 DNA reads as TGTGCCAGCAGCCAAGGTGTCGTTTCCTACGAGCAGTACTTC.

A few counts support this clonotype. This chain connects TRBV7-8 to TRBJ2-7, with D hard to call. V shed 2 bases and J shed 1 base, with 3 bases lying between them. Germline V gene sequence: CDR1 SGHVS, CDR2 FQNEAQ. The CDR3 length is 12 residues. The CDR3 reads CASSLMSYEQYF. CDR3 sequence (DNA): TGTGCCAGCAGCTTAATGTCCTACGAGCAGTACTTC.

There are many counts of this clonotype. The chain recombines TRBV7-2 with TRBJ2-3; D is uncertain. Germline V gene data show CDR1 as SGHTA and CDR2 as FQGNSA. Between the trimmed V and J ends, which lost 0 bases and 2 bases, there was a span of 3 bases. CDR3 length: 13 amino acids. The CDR3 nucleotides are TGTGCCAGCAGCTTAGCCGTCACAGATACGCAGTATTTT. It yields the protein CASSLAVTDTQYF.

This clonotype has a single count. V is TRBV30 and J is TRBJ1-2; D is undetermined. Germline loops: CDR1 GTSNPN, CDR2 SVGIG (reference sequence). V was shortened by 1 base and J by 2 bases, with 20 bases between the two germline ends. This CDR3 has 17 amino acids. CDR3 region: CAWSATPWGTRNYGYTF. The CDR3 DNA reads TGTGCCTGGAGTGCGACACCCTGGGGAACCCGCAACTATGGCTACACCTTC.

This chain uses TRBV15 with TRBJ2-5; 7 bases are a match to TRBD1. CDR3 length: 17 residues. Germline V gene data show CDR1 as LNHNV and CDR2 as YYDKDF (reference sequence). The junction had 13 bases not matched to a gene; V was cut back by 1 base and J by 5 bases. The CDR3 reads CATSRASGGSTGETQYF. Here the CDR3 DNA reads TGTGCCACCAGCAGAGCGTCAGGGGGAAGTACCGGGGAGACCCAGTACTTC.